This TCR beta chain appears in the sequencing data of a study of early T cells in non-severe SARS-CoV-2 infection. Study background: Unsorted whole blood bulk RNA was sequenced, with unpaired chains.

V lost 4 bases, J lost 9 bases, and 8 bases stayed unmatched. The CDR3 is 14 residues long. Germline CDR1 and CDR2: KGHDR and SFDVKD. Unique molecular identifier tags were affixed to discrete cDNA molecules. TCRdb re-called the 5' RACE reads with MiXCR, one entry per CDR3 protein. The data hold tens of thousands of distinct CDR3 sequences, with approximately 13% observed a single time. This TCR was sampled from an adult who was a healthcare worker with PCR-confirmed SARS-CoV-2 infection or an uninfected control (not recorded which). The chain uses TRBV24-1 and TRBJ2-1; the match to TRBD2 covers 7 bases. Sequenced material: whole blood. The chain's CDR3 is CATSEQTREGEQFF. In DNA form, the CDR3 reads TGTGCCACCAGTGAGCAGACTAGGGAGGGTGAGCAGTTCTTC.